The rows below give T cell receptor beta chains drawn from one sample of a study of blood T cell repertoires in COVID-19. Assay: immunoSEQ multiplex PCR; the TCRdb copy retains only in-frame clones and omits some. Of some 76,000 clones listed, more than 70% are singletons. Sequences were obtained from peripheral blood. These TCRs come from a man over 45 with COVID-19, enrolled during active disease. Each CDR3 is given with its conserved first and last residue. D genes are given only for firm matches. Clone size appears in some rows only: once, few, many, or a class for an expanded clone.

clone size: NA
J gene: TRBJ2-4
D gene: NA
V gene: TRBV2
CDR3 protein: CASSEGVWGAKNIQYF
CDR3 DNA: TGTGCCAGCAGCGAGGGGGTCTGGGGGGCCAAAAACATTCAGTACTTC

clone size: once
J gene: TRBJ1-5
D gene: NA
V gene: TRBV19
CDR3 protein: CASRPDSPPDQPQHF
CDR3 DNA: TGTGCCAGTAGACCGGACAGTCCCCCCGATCAGCCCCAGCATTTT

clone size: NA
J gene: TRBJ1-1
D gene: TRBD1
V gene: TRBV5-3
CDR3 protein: CARSFGQANTEAFF
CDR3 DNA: TGTGCCAGAAGCTTCGGACAGGCCAACACTGAAGCTTTCTTT

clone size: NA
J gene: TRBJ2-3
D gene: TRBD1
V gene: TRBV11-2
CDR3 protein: CASSSTGSGTDTQYF
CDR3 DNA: TGTGCCAGCAGCTCGACAGGGTCGGGCACAGATACGCAGTATTTT

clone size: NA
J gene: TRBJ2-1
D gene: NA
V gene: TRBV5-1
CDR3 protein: CASSFGANEQFF
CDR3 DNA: TGCGCCAGCAGCTTCGGAGCCAATGAGCAGTTCTTC

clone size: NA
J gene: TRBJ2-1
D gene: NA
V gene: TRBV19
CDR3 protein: CASSMSVNEQFF
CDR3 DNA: TGTGCCAGTAGTATGTCAGTCAATGAGCAGTTCTTC

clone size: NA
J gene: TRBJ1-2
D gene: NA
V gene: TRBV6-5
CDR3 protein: CASTRRGGSDYGYTF
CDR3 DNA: TGTGCCAGCACCAGGCGGGGGGGTTCGGACTATGGCTACACCTTC

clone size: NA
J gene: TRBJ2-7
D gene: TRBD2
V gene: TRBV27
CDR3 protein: CASTTLAGATYEQYF
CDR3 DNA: TGTGCCAGCACCACCCTGGCGGGAGCCACCTACGAGCAGTACTTC

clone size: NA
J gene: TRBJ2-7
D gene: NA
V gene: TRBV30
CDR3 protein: CAWSSVSVWAGQYF
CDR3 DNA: TGTGCCTGGAGTAGTGTCTCGGTTTGGGCCGGGCAGTACTTC

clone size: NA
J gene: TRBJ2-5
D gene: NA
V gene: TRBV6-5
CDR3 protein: CASSYSGGWETQYF
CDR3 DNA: TGTGCCAGCAGTTACTCCGGAGGGTGGGAGACCCAGTACTTC

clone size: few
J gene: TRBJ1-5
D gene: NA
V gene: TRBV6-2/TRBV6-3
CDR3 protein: CASSMDSEYQPQHF
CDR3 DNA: TGTGCCAGCAGTATGGACAGTGAGTACCAGCCCCAGCATTTT

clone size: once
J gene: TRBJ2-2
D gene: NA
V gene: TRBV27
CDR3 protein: CASSFSPTGELFF
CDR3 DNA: TGTGCCAGCAGTTTCAGTCCCACCGGGGAGCTGTTTTTT

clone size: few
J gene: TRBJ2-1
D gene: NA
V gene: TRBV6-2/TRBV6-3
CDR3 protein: CASSRLAGDSYNEQFF
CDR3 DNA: TGTGCCAGCAGTCGTCTCGCGGGTGACTCCTACAATGAGCAGTTCTTC

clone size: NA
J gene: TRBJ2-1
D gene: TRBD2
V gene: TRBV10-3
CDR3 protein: CAISGEREGRYEQFF
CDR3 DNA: TGTGCCATCAGTGGCGAGCGGGAGGGCCGCTATGAGCAGTTCTTC

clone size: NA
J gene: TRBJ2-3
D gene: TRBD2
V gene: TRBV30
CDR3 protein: CAWDSGRSPLRTDTQYF
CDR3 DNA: TGTGCCTGGGATAGCGGGAGGTCCCCCCTTCGCACAGATACGCAGTATTTT

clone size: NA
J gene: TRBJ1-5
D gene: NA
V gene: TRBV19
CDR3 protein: CASNTGFFWHF
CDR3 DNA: TGTGCCAGTAACACAGGGTTTTTTTGGCATTTT

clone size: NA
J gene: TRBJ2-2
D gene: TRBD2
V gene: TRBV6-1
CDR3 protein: CASSEGDSGRPLPPNTGELFF
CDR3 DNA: TGTGCCAGCAGTGAAGGTGATAGCGGGAGGCCACTCCCCCCGAACACCGGGGAGCTGTTTTTT

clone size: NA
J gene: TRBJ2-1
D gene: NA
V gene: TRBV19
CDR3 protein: CASSSRGNEQFF
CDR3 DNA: TGTGCCAGTAGTAGCAGGGGCAATGAGCAGTTCTTC

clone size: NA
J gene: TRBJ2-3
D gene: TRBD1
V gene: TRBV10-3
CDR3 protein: CAISASGTGLGADTQYF
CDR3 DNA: TGTGCCATCAGTGCTTCCGGGACAGGGTTGGGGGCAGATACGCAGTATTTT

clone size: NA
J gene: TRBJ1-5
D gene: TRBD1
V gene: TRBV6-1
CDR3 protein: CASSESRQGHQPQHF
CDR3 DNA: TGTGCCAGCAGTGAATCCCGACAGGGCCATCAGCCCCAGCATTTT

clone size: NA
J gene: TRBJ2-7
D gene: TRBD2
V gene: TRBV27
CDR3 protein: CASSSHGRAYEQYF
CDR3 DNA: TGTGCCAGCAGTTCGCACGGGAGGGCCTACGAGCAGTACTTC

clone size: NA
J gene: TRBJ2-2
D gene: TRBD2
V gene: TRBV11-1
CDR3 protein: CASSLLASTGELFF
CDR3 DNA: TGTGCCAGCAGCCTACTAGCGTCGACCGGGGAGCTGTTTTTT

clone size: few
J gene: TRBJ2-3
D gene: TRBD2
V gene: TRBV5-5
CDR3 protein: CASSPRGAGVPTDTQYF
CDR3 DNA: TGTGCCAGCAGCCCCCGGGGAGCGGGAGTTCCCACAGATACGCAGTATTTT

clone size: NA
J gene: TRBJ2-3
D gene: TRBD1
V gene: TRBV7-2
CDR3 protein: CASSLADRGRDTQYF
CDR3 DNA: TGTGCCAGCAGCTTAGCAGACAGGGGGCGAGATACGCAGTATTTT

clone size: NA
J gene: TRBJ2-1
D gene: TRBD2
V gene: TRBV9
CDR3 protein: CASSVAGGSHAYNEQFF
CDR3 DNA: TGTGCCAGCAGCGTAGCGGGAGGGTCCCACGCATACAATGAGCAGTTCTTC

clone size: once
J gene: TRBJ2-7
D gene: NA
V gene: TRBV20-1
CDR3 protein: CSVGTYEQYF
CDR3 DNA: TGCAGTGTCGGGACCTACGAGCAGTACTTC

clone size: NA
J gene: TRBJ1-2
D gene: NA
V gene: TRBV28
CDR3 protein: CASSLSGHNYGYTF
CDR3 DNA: TGTGCCAGCAGTTTGTCAGGGCATAACTATGGCTACACCTTC

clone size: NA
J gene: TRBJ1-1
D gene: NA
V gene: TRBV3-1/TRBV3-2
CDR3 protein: CASSQGSRRTEAFF
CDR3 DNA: TGTGCCAGCAGCCAAGGTTCTAGGAGAACTGAAGCTTTCTTT

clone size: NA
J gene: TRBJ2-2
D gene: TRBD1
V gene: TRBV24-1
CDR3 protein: CATSLGPGQGGPGELFF
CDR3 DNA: TGTGCCACCAGCCTTGGGCCAGGACAGGGAGGCCCCGGGGAGCTGTTTTTT

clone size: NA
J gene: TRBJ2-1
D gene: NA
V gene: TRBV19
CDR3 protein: CASSQATRGEQFF
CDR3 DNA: TGTGCCAGTAGTCAAGCCACGCGTGGTGAGCAGTTCTTC

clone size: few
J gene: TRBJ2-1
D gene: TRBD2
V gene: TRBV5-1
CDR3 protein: CASSGGPGTSGTPFYNEQFF
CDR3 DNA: TGCGCCAGCAGCGGGGGGCCCGGGACTAGCGGGACCCCTTTCTACAATGAGCAGTTCTTC

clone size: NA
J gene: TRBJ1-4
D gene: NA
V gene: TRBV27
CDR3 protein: CASSLRGGNEKLFF
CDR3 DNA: TGTGCCAGCAGTCTCCGGGGGGGGAATGAAAAACTGTTTTTT

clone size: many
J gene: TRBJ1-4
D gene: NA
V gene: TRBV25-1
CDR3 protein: CASANRDFGEKLFF
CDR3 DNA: TGTGCCAGCGCAAACAGGGATTTCGGTGAAAAACTGTTTTTT